This entry describes one T cell receptor (beta chain). Trimming removed 5 bases at V and 0 bases at J, with 7 bases between. This CDR3 spans 14 amino acids. Germline-derived CDR1 and CDR2 are LNHDA and SQIVND (reference sequence). The source of the sample is a study of blood T cell repertoires in COVID-19. Study context: Acute and convalescent COVID-19 specimens originated in the United States, Italy and Spain.

In the original workflow: Estimation of nucleated cell counts relied on the amplification of reference gene primers. Sequencing was performed with immunoSEQ multiplex PCR; in TCRdb, only in-frame clones are kept and a portion is missing. The V and J calls and clone size are taken from that table; D and trimming were inferred from the DNA. This sample has about 130,000 clones, with approximately 89% found just once. Recruited during active infection, patients (from Seattle) were subsequently followed longitudinally. Material for sequencing was peripheral blood. The receptor's source is a woman in her 70s with COVID-19, enrolled during active disease. The J gene is TRBJ2-2, the V gene TRBV19; D gene ambiguous. CDR3 loop: CASSYSTNTGELFF. CDR3 bases: TGTGCCAGTAGTTACAGCACGAACACCGGGGAGCTGTTTTTT.